Below, 21 T cell receptor beta chains from the same sample are listed, as sequenced in a study of blood T cell repertoires in COVID-19. Method: immunoSEQ multiplex PCR; TCRdb's copy keeps in-frame clones and lacks some. The repertoire consists of 100,000 or so clones, with about 85% occurring once and the leading ten covering around 5%. The material sequenced was peripheral blood. These receptors all stem from a woman between 50 and 59 years old with COVID-19, enrolled during active disease.

This chain connects TRBV7-2 to TRBJ1-1, with 7 nucleotides matching TRBD1. After removal of 5 bases from V and 0 bases from J, the junction contained 6 bases not matched to a gene. CDR3 length: 15 residues. CDR1 SGHTA and CDR2 FQGNSA come from the germline V gene. Here the CDR3 DNA reads TGTGCCAGCAGCGAAAACAGGGGTCTGAACACTGAAGCTTTCTTT. Residues: CASSENRGLNTEAFF. The variable domain in full, with the rest retrieved from reference TRBV7-2 and TRBJ1-1, is GAGVSQSPSNKVTEKGKDVELRCDPISGHTALYWYRQSLGQGLEFLIYFQGNSAPDKSGLPSDRFSAERTGGSVSTLTIQRTQQEDSAVYLCASSENRGLNTEAFFGQGTRLTVV.

This chain joins TRBV7-9 and TRBJ1-3; D is undetermined. V lost 6 bases, J lost 0 bases, and 18 bases lay in between. The germline V gene encodes CDR1 SEHNR and CDR2 FQNEAQ (reference sequence). The CDR3 spans 17 residues. Here the CDR3 reads CASSPKFRLSSGNTIYF. The CDR3 DNA reads as TGTGCCAGCAGTCCCAAATTCCGACTGAGCTCTGGAAACACCATATATTTT. Full variable domain (outside the CDR3, taken from reference TRBV7-9 and TRBJ1-3): DTGVSQNPRHKITKRGQNVTFRCDPISEHNRLYWYRQTLGQGPEFLTYFQNEAQLEKSRLLSDRFSAERPKGSFSTLEIQRTEQGDSAMYLCASSPKFRLSSGNTIYFGEGSWLTVV.

This rearrangement joins TRBV27 to TRBJ2-2; a weak D match, TRBD1 (5 bases). The V gene lost 6 bases and the J gene lost 9 bases, with 23 bases spanning the gap. The CDR3 has 16 residues. The germline V gene encodes CDR1 MNHEY and CDR2 SMNVEV (reference sequence). The CDR3 loop is CASSQQDGRYRRELFF. The CDR3 nucleotides read TGTGCCAGCAGCCAACAGGACGGGCGATATCGCCGGGAGCTGTTTTTT.

This clone was picked up one time. This same CDR3 is encoded by further DNA sequences in the sample. This chain connects TRBV19 to TRBJ1-2; no firm D call. CDR3 size: 13 residues. Germline CDR1 and CDR2: LNHDA and SQIVND (reference sequence). The germline V and J ends were trimmed by 3 bases and 2 bases, with 7 bases remaining between them. The CDR3 protein is CASSIPGNYGYTF. The CDR3 DNA follows: TGTGCCAGTAGTATTCCGGGGAACTATGGCTACACCTTC.

DNA of the CDR3: TGTGCCAGCAGTTACTCGGGCCTACCCCGTTACGAGCAGTACTTC. This translates into CASSYSGLPRYEQYF. The genes are TRBV6-2 or TRBV6-3 and TRBJ2-7; D ambiguous. The V and J ends lost 0 bases and 4 bases respectively, with 13 bases between them. This CDR3 has 15 amino acids. The germline CDR1 and CDR2 sequences are MNHEY and SVGEGT.

The chain employs TRBV2 and TRBJ2-1, with 10 positions matching TRBD2. This CDR3 spans 19 amino acids. V gave up 7 bases and J gave up 3 bases; unmatched junction bases: 18. Germline CDR1 is SNHLY and CDR2 is FYNNEI. As DNA, the CDR3 is TGTGCCAGCACGGGAGGGGCTAGCGGGGGCGATCAGGGCTACAATGAGCAGTTCTTC. This sequence encodes CASTGGASGGDQGYNEQFF.

The genes are TRBV12-5 and TRBJ2-2; weak D call: TRBD2 (6 bases). The CDR3 spans 11 residues. Looked up from germline, CDR1 is LGHNT and CDR2 is FRNRAP. V was shortened by 6 bases and J by 7 bases, with 6 bases between the two germline ends. CDR3 residues: CASGGGGELFF. In nucleotides, the CDR3 is TGTGCTAGTGGGGGGGGCGGGGAGCTGTTTTTT.

In the case of this clone: An end of the junction does not agree with germline; a read error may underlie this. This chain connects TRBV6-6 to TRBJ2-7, with TRBD2 identical over 9 bases. This CDR3 is 12 amino acids long. Germline CDR1 reads MNHNY; CDR2 reads SVGAGI (reference sequence). The CDR3 nucleotides are TGTGCCAGCAGTCCCCTCGCGGGAGGGCCAGCCTTC. This sequence encodes CASSPLAGGPAF.

The V call is TRBV12-3 or TRBV12-4, the J call TRBJ2-2; D remains unclear. CDR3 length: 13 amino acids. The germline V and J ends were trimmed by 5 bases and 1 base, with 5 bases remaining between them. The CDR3 coding sequence is TGTGCCAGCAGTCCCCAGAACACCGGGGAGCTGTTTTTT. This codes for CASSPQNTGELFF.

The rearrangement joins TRBV29-1 to TRBJ1-1; 8 bases are a match to TRBD1. The CDR3 contains 16 residues. V lost 1 base to trimming and J lost 6 bases; unmatched junction nucleotides: 13. The V gene's germline CDR1 is SQVTM and CDR2 ANQGSEA. Here the CDR3 DNA reads TGCAGCGTTGAAGGACAGAATGACAGGGGAAGAGCTGAAGCTTTCTTT. Residues: CSVEGQNDRGRAEAFF.

The rearrangement joins TRBV19 to TRBJ1-1; no clear D gene. The CDR3 runs 13 residues. V was pared by 7 bases and J by 2 bases, with 11 bases between. From germline, CDR1 is LNHDA and CDR2 SQIVND (reference sequence). This chain's CDR3 is CASIEGANTEAFF. In nucleotides, the CDR3 is TGTGCCAGTATCGAGGGAGCTAACACTGAAGCTTTCTTT.

The chain carries TRBV10-3 and TRBJ1-1; 8 nucleotides line up with TRBD1. Germline CDR1 ENHRY, CDR2 SYGVKD. The CDR3 contains 13 residues. The V gene end was trimmed by 2 bases and the J gene end by 6 bases; junction bases not matched to a gene: 2. The CDR3 DNA reads TGTGCCATCAGTGAGCAGGGGGCCCCTGAAGCTTTCTTT. It yields the protein CAISEQGAPEAFF.

The rearrangement links TRBV12-2 to TRBJ2-7; the D segment call TRBD2 is taken from the table without a DNA check. TRBV12-2 is noted as a pseudogene. CDR3 size: 15 residues. The CDR3 nucleotides are TGTGCAAGTCGCTCTAGGACTAGCGGTGGATACGAGCAGTACTTC. This sequence encodes CASRSRTSGGYEQYF.

This clone has only a few counts. The chain uses TRBV5-1 and TRBJ2-3; 8 nucleotides match TRBD1. The V and J ends lost 0 bases and 5 bases, in that order; junction bases with no gene match: 11. This CDR3 is built from 17 residues. Per germline, CDR1 SGHRS and CDR2 YFSETQ. The CDR3 bases are TGCGCCAGCAGCTTGGGGGTAGGGACAGGCACGAAAGATACGCAGTATTTT. Encoded protein: CASSLGVGTGTKDTQYF.

This sequence joins TRBV7-2 and TRBJ2-3; 7 bases match TRBD2. V dropped 0 bases and J dropped 6; count of bases not matched to a gene: 3. The germline V gene has CDR1 SGHTA and CDR2 FQGNSA. This CDR3 has 14 amino acids. The chain's CDR3 is CASSLASGEDTQYF. The CDR3 coding sequence is TGTGCCAGCAGCTTAGCCAGCGGGGAGGATACGCAGTATTTT.

V gene TRBV28 combines with J gene TRBJ1-6; D is uncertain. V was trimmed by 4 bases and J by 9 bases, leaving 7 bases between them. Germline CDR1 reads MDHEN; CDR2 reads SYDVKM. There are 12 residues in the CDR3. The CDR3 DNA sequence: TGTGCCAGCAGTTCACGGGGTTCACCCCTCCACTTT. It specifies CASSSRGSPLHF. Complete variable domain (other parts from reference TRBV28 and TRBJ1-6): DVKVTQSSRYLVKRTGEKVFLECVQDMDHENMFWYRQDPGLGLRLIYFSYDVKMKEKGDIPEGYSVSREKKERFSLILESASTNQTSMYLCASSSRGSPLHFGNGTRLTVT.

The chain employs TRBV30 and TRBJ1-3; D remains unclear. CDR3 length: 16 residues. The germline V gene encodes CDR1 GTSNPN and CDR2 SVGIG (reference sequence). V was cut by 3 bases and J by 0 bases, with 15 bases left in between. The CDR3 DNA is TGTGCCTGGAGCGCAACCACGTGGAGCTCTGGAAACACCATATATTTT. Protein product: CAWSATTWSSGNTIYF.

The chain has TRBV7-9 and TRBJ1-2; 8 bases map to TRBD1. The V gene end was trimmed by 5 bases and the J gene end by 2 bases; junction bases not matched to a gene: 4. The CDR3 length is 14 residues. Germline loops: CDR1 SEHNR, CDR2 FQNEAQ (reference sequence). CDR3 in DNA: TGTGCCAGCAGCAGGACAGGGACCAACTATGGCTACACCTTC. Translating gives CASSRTGTNYGYTF.

The sample holds one count of this clone. The rearrangement joins TRBV7-2 to TRBJ2-1; D is unresolved. This CDR3 region has 16 residues. In germline, CDR1 is SGHTA, CDR2 FQGNSA. The V and J ends lost 5 bases and 0 bases respectively, with 14 bases between them. This CDR3 reads CASSHAGYSSYNEQFF. For the CDR3, the DNA is TGTGCCAGCAGCCATGCAGGATATAGCTCCTACAATGAGCAGTTCTTC.

The rearrangement links TRBV6-1 to TRBJ1-6; D possibly corresponds to TRBD1 (5 bases). V dropped 2 bases and J dropped 0 bases, with 14 bases sitting between them. The CDR3 is 18 residues long. CDR1 and CDR2 (germline): MNHNS, SASEGT. The chain's CDR3 is CASSERAGRFSYNSPLHF. The CDR3 nucleotides are TGTGCCAGCAGTGAACGGGCAGGGCGTTTCTCCTATAATTCACCCCTCCACTTT.

The V call is TRBV5-6, the J call TRBJ2-7; D is possibly TRBD1 (6 bases). Germline V CDR1 and CDR2: SGHDT, YYEEEE. The ends were cut back, 4 bases at V and 3 bases at J, with 14 bases in the middle. The CDR3 consists of 14 residues. CDR3 sequence (DNA): TGTGCCAGCAGCACAGGACAGATTGACTACGAGCAGTACTTC. It codes for CASSTGQIDYEQYF.